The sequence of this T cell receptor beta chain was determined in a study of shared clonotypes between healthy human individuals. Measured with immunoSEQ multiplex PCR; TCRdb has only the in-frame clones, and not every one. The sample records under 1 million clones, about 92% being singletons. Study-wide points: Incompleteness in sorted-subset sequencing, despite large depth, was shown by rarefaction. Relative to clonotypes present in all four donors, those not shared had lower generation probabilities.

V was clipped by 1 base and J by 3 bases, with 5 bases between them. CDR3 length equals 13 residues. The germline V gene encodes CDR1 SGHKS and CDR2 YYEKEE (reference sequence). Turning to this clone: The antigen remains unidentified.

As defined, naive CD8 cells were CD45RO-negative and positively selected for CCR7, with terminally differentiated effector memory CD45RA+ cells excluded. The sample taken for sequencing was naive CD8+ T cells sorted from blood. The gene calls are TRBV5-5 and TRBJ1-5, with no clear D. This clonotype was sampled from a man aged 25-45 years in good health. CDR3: CASSLYNNQPQHF. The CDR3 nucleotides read TGTGCCAGCAGCTTGTATAACAATCAGCCCCAGCATTTT.